What follows is one TCR beta chain and its context. Its antigen remains unidentified. The sample holds no much larger clone one base away, and base qualities are not on file. This sample was included in a study of CXCR4 blockade with PD-1 therapy in pancreatic cancer (dated by TCRdb to between 2018 and 2021). Background on the whole study: The study analyzed resected pancreatic ductal adenocarcinoma using both multiplex immunohistochemistry and TCRbeta immunosequencing, alongside ex vivo slice culture that tested PD-1 and CXCR4 blockade. To look at intratumoral heterogeneity, the researchers TCR-sequenced two geographically distinct regions from each of about 6 tumors. Broad study findings and their caveats: Because only TCRbeta chains were sequenced, true antigen-specificity overlap of convergent dominant clones was left unconfirmed pending paired alpha-beta single-cell sequencing. Clonal expansion was observed in tumors, with a mean productive clonality of about 0.15 compared with 0.04 to 0.06 in healthy blood, but no correlation between clonality and survival was found. A strong correlation was found between amino acid clone frequency and the number of distinct nucleotide rearrangements encoding each amino acid clone, suggesting convergent selection by common tumor antigens.

The immunoSEQ Assay at Adaptive Biotechnologies was used to immunosequence TCRbeta CDR3 regions from the extracted DNA. In the original analysis: To measure the absolute abundance of each unique TCRbeta CDR3, the sequences were collapsed and filtered. Clonality was calculated as 1 minus Pielou's evenness, with only productive in-frame rearrangements included in the computation. Regional overlap was evaluated by tracking the top 100 nucleotide rearrangements across paired samples, and paired versus unrelated samples were compared using the Morisita index. The immunoSEQ Rearrangement Details tool was used to assess whether nucleotide rearrangements converged onto identical amino acid sequences. In TCRdb, the immuneACCESS table is reduced to in-frame sequences with V and J assigned. These tables do not hold every clone; where another copy was compared, an unresolved V gene accounts for under half, and the others remain unexplained. V and J calls and clone size come straight from that table; D and trimming were deduced from the DNA. The sample table shows 8,700 or so clones, and roughly 50% are seen once. The ten largest clones add up to 5.5% to 8% of the sample.

Including cysteine and phenylalanine, the CDR3 has 13 amino acids. The read is trimmed to its CDR3 DNA, 39 bases read in frame from base 1. Relative to germline, V is 4 bases shorter and J is 0 bases shorter, with 4 bases between their ends. The germline V gene specifies KGHSH as CDR1 and LQKENI as CDR2. The patients who supplied the archived tumor blocks had received no neoadjuvant therapy before resection. In the preserved-tissue arm of the study, some 30 surgical resection samples from approximately 24 previously untreated pancreatic ductal adenocarcinoma patients were used. DNA for the resection arm was extracted from ten 5-micron curls of FFPE tumor cut next to the multiplex immunohistochemistry slide.

The V gene is TRBV18 and the J gene is TRBJ2-4; the D gene identity is not certain. Sample: tumor tissue. This clonotype was sampled from a human donor with pancreatic ductal adenocarcinoma. The DNA is as follows: TGTGCCAGCTCACAGGGAGCCAAAAACATTCAGTACTTC. It translates as CASSQGAKNIQYF.